This T cell receptor beta chain was sequenced during a study of blood T cell repertoires in COVID-19. Study background: Samples representing acute and convalescent COVID-19 were sourced from the United States, Italy and Spain. In each case, the material was cDNA or gDNA derived from T cells, B-cell-depleted T cells, or PBMCs.

The CDR3 runs to 16 residues. V was pared by 4 bases and J by 6 bases, with 7 bases of the junction left unmatched. Germline loops: CDR1 SGHRS, CDR2 YFSETQ. As processed by the authors: Estimation of nucleated cell counts was performed using reference gene primer amplification. Method: immunoSEQ multiplex PCR; TCRdb's copy keeps in-frame clones and lacks some. V and J calls and clone size come straight from that table; D and trimming were deduced from the DNA. The sample holds roughly 100,000 clones, over 75% seen once. This TCR came from a man between 65 and 80 years old with active or convalescent COVID-19. The J gene is TRBJ2-1, the V gene TRBV5-1; 13 nucleotides match TRBD2. Source material: peripheral blood. CDR3 in amino acids: CASSVTGLAGFNEQFF. CDR3 bases: TGCGCCAGCAGCGTCACGGGACTAGCGGGGTTCAATGAGCAGTTCTTC.